Listed below are T cell receptor beta chains from one sample, sequenced in a study of CD8+CD57+ T cells in acquired aplastic anemia. TCRdb re-called the reads through MiXCR, storing one row per CDR3 protein. This sample has 130,000 or so distinct CDR3 sequences, with about two fifths found just once. The sample comprised sorted CD4+, CD8+, or CD8+CD57+ T cells (not recorded which) from PBMCs. The receptors derive from a human donor with aplastic anemia. The CDR3 runs from the conserved cysteine through the conserved F or W.

CDR3 protein: CSARPPLLATPYEQYF; V gene: TRBV20-1
CDR3 protein: CSARRLADKEGRETQYF; V gene: TRBV20-1
CDR3 protein: CATSRDGADYGYAF; V gene: TRBV15
CDR3 protein: CASSGTTSTDTQYF; V gene: TRBV4-1
CDR3 protein: CASSQDYYGYTF; V gene: TRBV14
CDR3 protein: CASSFRGMGEAFF; V gene: TRBV18
CDR3 protein: CASSPLDRKAGYTF; V gene: TRBV18
CDR3 protein: CASSPEWAREAFF; V gene: TRBV7-2
CDR3 protein: CASSGQINSPLHF; V gene: TRBV2
CDR3 protein: CASSLTNSGTGGEDYGYTF; V gene: TRBV4-1
CDR3 protein: CSVAGENTEAFF; V gene: TRBV29-1
CDR3 protein: CSAMGTGGWNTEAFF; V gene: TRBV20-1
CDR3 protein: CASSAPGTRPSYEQYF; V gene: TRBV19
CDR3 protein: CASSATGVNYGYTF; V gene: TRBV25-1
CDR3 protein: CASTTDREEASSYEQYF; V gene: TRBV10-1
CDR3 protein: CASRPTGGGRGYTF; V gene: TRBV28
CDR3 protein: CASSLRGTGRRGTEAFF; V gene: TRBV12-3/TRBV12-4
CDR3 protein: CASGGGGGNQPQHF; V gene: TRBV19
CDR3 protein: CASSLSAGSEQYF; V gene: TRBV2
CDR3 protein: CAGSYKWTGTNTGELFF; V gene: TRBV6-5